The 27 T cell receptor beta chains reported below all come from one sample, sequenced in a study of chemoradiotherapy in HPV16-positive cancers. Generated by immunoSEQ multiplex PCR, the TCRdb table keeps only in-frame clones and is missing some. The repertoire holds about 23,000 clones, roughly 87% seen once, with 4.5% to 5% in the top ten. The sequencing used blood, collected from a patient who underwent chemoradiotherapy. The receptor source for this set is a human donor with HPV-associated anogenital cancer.

The chain is built from TRBV18 and TRBJ1-6; TRBD1 matches at 11 bases. V gave up 3 bases and J gave up 7 bases; unmatched junction bases: 2. This CDR3 is 15 amino acids long. The germline V gene encodes CDR1 KGHSH and CDR2 LQKENI. The CDR3 nucleotides are TGTGCCAGCTCACCGGGACAGGGGGGCAATTCACCCCTCCACTTT. Protein sequence: CASSPGQGGNSPLHF.

The gene calls are TRBV9 and TRBJ2-3; D uncertain. In germline, CDR1 is SGDLS, CDR2 YYNGEE. Trimming pared 0 bases from V and 6 bases from J, leaving 11 bases between. The CDR3 has 14 amino acids. The CDR3 spells CASSVAAHLDTQYF. CDR3 bases: TGTGCCAGCAGCGTAGCCGCCCACCTGGATACGCAGTATTTT. Combining the CDR3 with reference TRBV9 and TRBJ2-3 gives the whole variable domain DSGVTQTPKHLITATGQRVTLRCSPRSGDLSVYWYQQSLDQGLQFLIQYYNGEERAKGNILERFSAQQFPDLHSELNLSSLELGDSALYFCASSVAAHLDTQYFGPGTRLTVL.

The V and J genes are TRBV29-1 and TRBJ2-2; D is perhaps TRBD2 (5 bases). Between the trimmed V and J ends, which lost 6 bases and 5 bases, there was a span of 7 bases. The germline V gene encodes CDR1 SQVTM and CDR2 ANQGSEA. The CDR3 spans 11 residues. The CDR3 loop is CSVEATGELFF. In nucleotides, the CDR3 is TGCAGCGTGGAGGCGACCGGGGAGCTGTTTTTT.

J is TRBJ1-1 and V is TRBV6-5; 7 bases are a match to TRBD1. CDR3 length: 13 amino acids. The V segment lost 6 bases and the J segment 3 bases; nucleotides outside the gene matches: 4. Germline-derived CDR1 and CDR2 are MNHEY and SVGAGI. The chain's CDR3 is CASSRTGYTEAFF. CDR3 nucleotides: TGTGCCAGCAGCCGGACAGGTTACACTGAAGCTTTCTTT.

The chain combines TRBV11-1 with TRBJ2-4; 8 positions agree with TRBD2. The junction had 3 bases not matched to a gene; V was cut back by 4 bases and J by 1 base. This CDR3 region has 15 residues. The germline V gene encodes CDR1 SGHAT and CDR2 FQDESV (reference sequence). The CDR3 here is CASSYGLAAKNIQYF. In nucleotides, the CDR3 is TGTGCCAGCAGCTACGGACTAGCCGCCAAAAACATTCAGTACTTC.

The rearrangement joins TRBV9 to TRBJ2-3, with 7 nucleotides matching TRBD1. The germline CDR1 and CDR2 sequences are SGDLS and YYNGEE. The CDR3 consists of 16 residues. V trimming: 2 bases; J trimming: 2 bases; junction bases outside the gene matches: 8. In DNA form, the CDR3 reads TGTGCCAGCAGCGTGACAGGGCCAAGGGACACAGATACGCAGTATTTT. Translated, it gives CASSVTGPRDTDTQYF.

The chain's CDR3 is CASSLAKGVKDTEAFF. For the CDR3, the DNA is TGTGCCAGCAGCTTAGCGAAGGGGGTTAAGGACACTGAAGCTTTCTTT. This chain connects TRBV7-9 to TRBJ1-1, with D perhaps matching TRBD1 (6 bases). Trimming left V 0 bases short and J 3 bases short, with 14 bases between. The V gene's germline CDR1 is SEHNR and CDR2 FQNEAQ (reference sequence). The CDR3 length is 16 residues.

CDR3 loop: CSVEGALGLAGPLDDEQFF. Written as DNA, the CDR3 is TGCAGCGTTGAGGGAGCTTTGGGACTAGCGGGACCACTGGATGATGAGCAGTTCTTC. The chain links TRBV29-1 to TRBJ2-1; TRBD2 matches at 13 bases. The germline gives CDR1 SQVTM, CDR2 ANQGSEA. This CDR3 contains 19 residues. With V trimmed by 3 bases and J by 8 bases, 19 bases remained unmatched.

The gene calls are TRBV27 and TRBJ2-4; tentatively, D is TRBD2 (6 bases). The germline gives CDR1 MNHEY, CDR2 SMNVEV (reference sequence). The V gene lost 6 bases and the J gene lost 0 bases, with 6 bases spanning the gap. This CDR3 spans 13 amino acids. The CDR3 protein is CASRGLAKNIQYF. Here the CDR3 DNA reads TGTGCCAGCAGGGGACTAGCCAAAAACATTCAGTACTTC.

The chain links TRBV4-1 to TRBJ1-2; D perhaps matches TRBD1 (5 bases). V was trimmed by 0 bases and J by 1 base, leaving 21 bases between them. The V gene's germline CDR1 is MGHRA and CDR2 YSYEKL. The CDR3 is made up of 19 amino acids. In DNA form, the CDR3 reads TGCGCCAGCAGCCAAGAAGGCAGGGCCAGGGCAGCTTTTAACTATGGCTACACCTTC. The encoded protein is CASSQEGRARAAFNYGYTF.

The rearrangement uses TRBV7-2 and TRBJ2-1; 7 bases align to TRBD2. Per germline, CDR1 SGHTA and CDR2 FQGNSA. Losses at the gene ends were 1 base for V and 12 bases for J; bases not matched to a gene: 21. The CDR3 consists of 18 residues. The CDR3 DNA reads as TGTGCCAGCAGCTTAGATCGCGTTTTAGCGGGCTCCCGCCGGGTGCAGTTCTTC. Its protein is CASSLDRVLAGSRRVQFF.

V usage is TRBV30 and J usage is TRBJ1-2; D gene ambiguous. This CDR3 region has 14 residues. Germline CDR1 reads GTSNPN; CDR2 reads SVGIG (reference sequence). V dropped 3 bases and J dropped 3 bases, with 14 bases sitting between them. The CDR3: CAWRLAGFYYGYTF. CDR3 in DNA: TGTGCCTGGAGATTAGCCGGGTTCTACTATGGCTACACCTTC.

This chain links TRBV9 with TRBJ2-2; D gene ambiguous. The length of the CDR3 is 16 residues. Trimming shortened V by 1 base and J by 1 base, and 11 bases separated the two germline ends. The germline CDR1 and CDR2 sequences are SGDLS and YYNGEE. CDR3 protein: CASSVSQPQNTGELFF. The CDR3 DNA reads TGTGCCAGCAGCGTATCCCAACCCCAGAACACCGGGGAGCTGTTTTTT.

This clone has a single count. This chain uses TRBV5-1 with TRBJ2-5; D is unresolved. Germline-derived CDR1 and CDR2 are SGHRS and YFSETQ. Trimming removed 0 bases at V and 5 bases at J, with 17 bases between. This CDR3 has 16 residues. The CDR3 region has the DNA TGCGCCAGCAGCTTGGCGTCCCCTTTCCTCAGGGAGACCCAGTACTTC. Translated: CASSLASPFLRETQYF. Full variable domain (missing parts from reference TRBV5-1 and TRBJ2-5): KAGVTQTPRYLIKTRGQQVTLSCSPISGHRSVSWYQQTPGQGLQFLFEYFSETQRNKGNFPGRFSGRQFSNSRSEMNVSTLELGDSALYLCASSLASPFLRETQYFGPGTRLLVL.

This chain links TRBV7-7 with TRBJ2-3; tentative D call: TRBD1 (6 bases). The CDR3 extends over 14 amino acids. V gave up 4 bases and J gave up 5 bases, with 13 bases separating them. CDR1 is SSHAT and CDR2 is FNYEAQ in the germline V gene (reference sequence). For the CDR3, the DNA is TGTGCCAGCAGCTCCACAGGGAGATTAGATACGCAGTATTTT. Its protein is CASSSTGRLDTQYF.

CDR3 sequence: CASSLGGEDTEAFF. In DNA form, the CDR3 reads TGTGCCAGCAGCTTAGGGGGGGAAGACACTGAAGCTTTCTTT. This rearrangement joins TRBV5-4 to TRBJ1-1; D perhaps matches TRBD1 (6 bases). Trimming cost V 2 bases and J 3 bases, with 11 bases left between them. Germline CDR1 reads SGHNT; CDR2 reads YYREEE (reference sequence). CDR3 length: 14 amino acids. Using reference TRBV5-4 and TRBJ1-1 for the parts outside the CDR3, the full variable domain is ETGVTQSPTHLIKTRGQQVTLRCSSQSGHNTVSWYQQALGQGPQFIFQYYREEENGRGNFPPRFSGLQFPNYSSELNVNALELDDSALYLCASSLGGEDTEAFFGQGTRLTVV.

The chain carries TRBV29-1 and TRBJ2-7; D possibly corresponds to TRBD1 (6 bases). The CDR3 is 14 residues long. Germline V CDR1 and CDR2: SQVTM, ANQGSEA. V lost 6 bases and J 0 bases, leaving 15 bases between the germline ends. CDR3 DNA sequence: TGCAGCGTGGGGGCCCGGGGTTCCTCCTACGAGCAGTACTTC. Its protein is CSVGARGSSYEQYF.

The table lists this clone with a count of one. V gene TRBV6-4 combines with J gene TRBJ2-2; D unclear. CDR3 length: 14 amino acids. Germline V gene lookup returns CDR1 MRHNA and CDR2 SNTAGT. V was cut by 8 bases and J by 2 bases, with 12 bases left in between. CDR3 residues: CASAVGQNTGELFF. The CDR3 DNA reads as TGTGCCAGCGCAGTCGGGCAAAACACCGGGGAGCTGTTTTTT.

V gene TRBV6-5 combines with J gene TRBJ1-3; the match to TRBD1 covers 9 bases. CDR1 is MNHEY and CDR2 is SVGAGI in the germline V gene. The CDR3 covers 15 residues. Losses at the gene ends were 2 bases for V and 4 bases for J; bases not matched to a gene: 3. The CDR3 nucleotides are TGTGCCAGCAGTTACCGGGGACAGGGCGGAAACACCATATATTTT. It yields the protein CASSYRGQGGNTIYF.

This CDR3 is CASRDKREGILNEQFF. CDR3 DNA: TGTGCCAGCAGAGATAAGCGGGAGGGGATCCTCAATGAGCAGTTCTTC. This rearrangement joins TRBV6-6 to TRBJ2-1, with 10 bases that match TRBD2. After removal of 6 bases from V and 6 bases from J, the junction contained 11 bases not matched to a gene. From germline, CDR1 is MNHNY and CDR2 SVGAGI (reference sequence). The CDR3 length is 16 residues.

V gene TRBV27 combines with J gene TRBJ2-7; TRBD2 matches 12 bases. CDR1 MNHEY and CDR2 SMNVEV come from the germline V gene (reference sequence). The junction had 10 bases not matched to a gene; V was cut back by 5 bases and J by 2 bases. The CDR3 runs 17 residues. The DNA of the CDR3 is TGTGCCAGCAGTCCTATCCGGACTAGCGGGACCGCCTACGAGCAGTACTTC. Translated: CASSPIRTSGTAYEQYF.

This clone has just a few counts. The chain employs TRBV29-1 and TRBJ2-3; 9 positions agree with TRBD1. CDR3 length equals 16 residues. Germline CDR1 and CDR2: SQVTM and ANQGSEA. With V trimmed by 5 bases and J by 0 bases, 9 bases remained unmatched. The CDR3 sequence: CSVWEGQGTSTDTQYF. The CDR3 nucleotides are TGCAGCGTTTGGGAGGGACAGGGCACTAGCACAGATACGCAGTATTTT.

The chain couples TRBV5-4 to TRBJ1-2; 10 bases are a match to TRBD1. The V gene's germline CDR1 is SGHNT and CDR2 YYREEE (reference sequence). Trimming cost V 4 bases and J 1 base; bases outside gene matches: 7. The CDR3 extends over 16 amino acids. The CDR3 protein is CASSRGTGADNYGYTF. The CDR3 nucleotides are TGTGCCAGCAGCCGGGGGACAGGGGCTGATAACTATGGCTACACCTTC.

The chain combines TRBV6-5 with TRBJ1-2, with no clear D. The CDR3 totals 15 residues. The ends were cut back, 8 bases at V and 0 bases at J, with 16 bases in the middle. Germline V gene data show CDR1 as MNHEY and CDR2 as SVGAGI. CDR3 in DNA: TGTGCCAGCGCAATTCCGGGAACCTCTAACTATGGCTACACCTTC. It encodes CASAIPGTSNYGYTF.

Worth noting for this clone: The same CDR3 is also encoded by other DNA sequences in this sample. This rearrangement joins TRBV27 to TRBJ2-6; weak D call: TRBD1 (5 bases). The CDR3 has 15 residues. Per germline, CDR1 MNHEY and CDR2 SMNVEV (reference sequence). V was trimmed by 0 bases and J by 2 bases, leaving 5 bases between them. CDR3 loop: CASSLSGAGANVLTF. The CDR3 region has the DNA TGTGCCAGCAGTTTATCAGGGGCTGGGGCCAACGTCCTGACTTTC.

The V gene is TRBV5-4, the J gene TRBJ2-4, with a tentative D call TRBD2 (6 bases). In germline, CDR1 is SGHNT, CDR2 YYREEE (reference sequence). CDR3 length equals 14 residues. The V gene lost 1 base and the J gene lost 8 bases, with 13 bases spanning the gap. The CDR3 DNA reads TGTGCCAGCAGCTTGTCGACGGGGGAGGACATTCAGTACTTC. It encodes CASSLSTGEDIQYF.

V usage is TRBV2 and J usage is TRBJ1-2; 8 bases agree with TRBD1. Per the germline V gene, CDR1 is SNHLY and CDR2 is FYNNEI. This CDR3 comprises 12 residues. Germline trimming cut 5 bases from V and 5 bases from J; bases unmatched to any gene: 1. In nucleotides, the CDR3 is TGTGCCAGCAGTACAGGGGGGTATGGCTACACCTTC. Residues: CASSTGGYGYTF.